The clone carrying this T cell receptor (beta chain) was seen just once. This sample was included in a study of blood T cell repertoires in COVID-19. Study summary: COVID-19 samples collected from the United States, Italy and Spain covered acute and convalescent phases. The cDNA or gDNA used as material had been derived from T cells, B-cell-depleted T cells, or PBMCs.

Authors' data handling: Reference gene primer amplification in the assay estimated nucleated cell counts. TCRdb's copy holds only in-frame clones and misses some; the assay was immunoSEQ multiplex PCR. Clone size and V and J calls were adopted from that table, with D and trimming inferred from the DNA. The sample lists roughly 260,000 clones, 88% occurring once. The CDR3 spans 15 residues. Germline V lookup: CDR1 SEHNR, CDR2 FQNEAQ (reference sequence). J lost 2 bases, V lost 3 bases, and 6 bases had no gene match. The specimen was peripheral blood. This TCR was recovered from a man aged 60 to 75 who had recovered from COVID-19. This chain joins TRBV7-9 and TRBJ1-1; 7 nucleotides line up with TRBD1. CDR3 amino acids: CASSFPGQRNTEAFF. The DNA for the CDR3 is TGTGCCAGCAGCTTCCCGGGACAGAGAAACACTGAAGCTTTCTTT.